The text below deals with one T cell receptor beta chain. CDR3 length: 15 amino acids. Germline V lookup: CDR1 LGHNA, CDR2 YSLEER. Trimming removed 4 bases from V and 2 bases from J, with 13 bases in between. The assay was immunoSEQ multiplex PCR, and TCRdb's table has in-frame clones only and misses some. The sample holds 2 million to 2.5 million clones, about 90% seen once. The data are from a study of shared clonotypes between healthy human individuals. The sequence came from a man between 18 and 35 years old in good health. Some clones in this sample may be carry-over from other donors' samples. The rearrangement joins TRBV4-3 to TRBJ2-3, with no clear D. Sequenced input: naive CD4+ T cells from PBMCs. Subset reported: CD45RA+ positively selected. The CDR3: CASSLLPGPTDTQYF. The CDR3 DNA reads TGCGCCAGCAGCCTGTTACCAGGCCCCACAGATACGCAGTATTTT.